This T cell receptor beta chain was recovered during a study of molecular identifiers for immune sequencing clone quantification. Germline V lookup: CDR1 KGHSH, CDR2 LQKENI. The CDR3 sequence is 15 residues long. A note on this clonotype: Possible read error: a much larger clone is one base away.

TCRdb fed the PCR reads into MiXCR, producing one record per CDR3 protein. The table shows about 40,000 distinct CDR3 sequences, with about a fifth occurring only once. This clonotype was sampled from a human donor in good health. Some libraries in this study had Jurkat cell RNA spiked in. The sequenced material came from naive CD8+ T cells from blood, with Jurkat cell RNA spiked in. Subset here: FACS-sorted CD8+CD4-CCR7+CD45RA+ naive T cells. The chain has TRBV18 and TRBJ2-7, with TRBD1 matching over 9 bases. The CDR3 reads CANSPSTGGRYEQYF. The DNA of the CDR3 is TGTGCCAACTCACCTTCGACAGGGGGTAGATACGAGCAGTACTTC.